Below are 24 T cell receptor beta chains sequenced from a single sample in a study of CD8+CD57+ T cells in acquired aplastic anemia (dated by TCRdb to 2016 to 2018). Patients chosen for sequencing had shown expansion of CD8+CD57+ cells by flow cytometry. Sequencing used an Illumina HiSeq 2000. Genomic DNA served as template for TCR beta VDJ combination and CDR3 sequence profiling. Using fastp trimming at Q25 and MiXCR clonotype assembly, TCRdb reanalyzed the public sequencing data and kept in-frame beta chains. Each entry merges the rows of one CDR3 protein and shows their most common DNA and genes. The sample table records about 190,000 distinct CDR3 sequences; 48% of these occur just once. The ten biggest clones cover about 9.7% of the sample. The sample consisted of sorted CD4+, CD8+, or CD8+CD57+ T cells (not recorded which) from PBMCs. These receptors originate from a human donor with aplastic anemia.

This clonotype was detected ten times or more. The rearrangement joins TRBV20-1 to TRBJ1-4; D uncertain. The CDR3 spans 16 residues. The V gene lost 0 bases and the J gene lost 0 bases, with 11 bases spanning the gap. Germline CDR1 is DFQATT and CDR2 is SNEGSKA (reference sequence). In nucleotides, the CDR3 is TGCAGTGCTAGAGATGGAGCGGGTGCAACTAATGAAAAACTGTTTTTT. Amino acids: CSARDGAGATNEKLFF.

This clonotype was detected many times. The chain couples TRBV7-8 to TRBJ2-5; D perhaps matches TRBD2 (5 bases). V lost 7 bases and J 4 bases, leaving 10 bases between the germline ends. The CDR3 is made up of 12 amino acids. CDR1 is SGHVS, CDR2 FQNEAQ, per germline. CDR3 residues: CASMRVRETQYF. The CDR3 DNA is TGTGCCAGCATGAGGGTTCGAGAGACCCAGTACTTC.

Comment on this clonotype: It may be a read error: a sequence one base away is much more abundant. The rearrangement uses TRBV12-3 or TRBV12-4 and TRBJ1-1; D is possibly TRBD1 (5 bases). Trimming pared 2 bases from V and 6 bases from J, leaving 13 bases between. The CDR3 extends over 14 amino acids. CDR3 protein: CASSLPGTGAEAFF. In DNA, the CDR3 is TGTGCCAGCAGTTTACCCGGGACGGGCGCTGAAGCTTTCTTT.

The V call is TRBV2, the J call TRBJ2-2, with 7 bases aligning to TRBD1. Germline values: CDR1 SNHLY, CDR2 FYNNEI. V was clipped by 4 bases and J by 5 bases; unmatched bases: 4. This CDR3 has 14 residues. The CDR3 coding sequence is TGTGCCAGCAGTGGCCAACAGGGGACCGGGGAGCTGTTTTTT. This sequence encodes CASSGQQGTGELFF. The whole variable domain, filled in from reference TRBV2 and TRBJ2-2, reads EPEVTQTPSHQVTQMGQEVILRCVPISNHLYFYWYRQILGQKVEFLVSFYNNEISEKSEIFDDQFSVERPDGSNFTLKIRSTKLEDSAMYFCASSGQQGTGELFFGEGSRLTVL.

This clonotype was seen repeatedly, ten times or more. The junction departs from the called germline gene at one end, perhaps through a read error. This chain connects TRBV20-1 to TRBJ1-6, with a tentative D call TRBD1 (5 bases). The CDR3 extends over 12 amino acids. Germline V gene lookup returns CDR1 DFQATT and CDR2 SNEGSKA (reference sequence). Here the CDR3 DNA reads TGCAGTGGAACGAGAGCGGGGGTACGCCCCCTCTTT. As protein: CSGTRAGVRPLF.

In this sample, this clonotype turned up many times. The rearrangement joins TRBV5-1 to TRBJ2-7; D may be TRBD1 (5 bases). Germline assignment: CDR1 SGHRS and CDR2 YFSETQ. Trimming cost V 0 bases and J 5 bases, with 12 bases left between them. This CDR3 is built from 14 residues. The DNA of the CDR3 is TGCGCCAGCAGCTTGGACCCAGGGAAGGACGAGCAGTACTTC. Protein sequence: CASSLDPGKDEQYF.

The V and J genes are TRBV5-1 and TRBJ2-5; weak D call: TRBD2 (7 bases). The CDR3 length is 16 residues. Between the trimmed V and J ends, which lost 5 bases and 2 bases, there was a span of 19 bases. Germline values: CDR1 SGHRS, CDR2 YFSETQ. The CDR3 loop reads CASRPVKGRGQETQYF. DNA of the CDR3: TGCGCCAGCAGACCTGTTAAGGGGAGGGGGCAAGAGACCCAGTACTTC. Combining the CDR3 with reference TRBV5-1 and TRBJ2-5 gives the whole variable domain KAGVTQTPRYLIKTRGQQVTLSCSPISGHRSVSWYQQTPGQGLQFLFEYFSETQRNKGNFPGRFSGRQFSNSRSEMNVSTLELGDSALYLCASRPVKGRGQETQYFGPGTRLLVL.

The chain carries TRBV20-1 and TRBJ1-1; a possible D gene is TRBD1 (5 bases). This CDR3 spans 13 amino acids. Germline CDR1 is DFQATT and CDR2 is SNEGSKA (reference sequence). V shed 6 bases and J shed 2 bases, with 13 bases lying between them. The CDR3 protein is CSAPRDPNTEAFF. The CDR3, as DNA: TGCAGTGCCCCCCGGGACCCTAACACTGAAGCTTTCTTT.

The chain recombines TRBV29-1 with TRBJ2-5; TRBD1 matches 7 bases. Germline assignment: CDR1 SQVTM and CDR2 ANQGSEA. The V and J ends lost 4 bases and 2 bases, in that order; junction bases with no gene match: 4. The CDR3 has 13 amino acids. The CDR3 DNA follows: TGCAGCGTTGGGACAGGCCAACAAGAGACCCAGTACTTC. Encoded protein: CSVGTGQQETQYF.

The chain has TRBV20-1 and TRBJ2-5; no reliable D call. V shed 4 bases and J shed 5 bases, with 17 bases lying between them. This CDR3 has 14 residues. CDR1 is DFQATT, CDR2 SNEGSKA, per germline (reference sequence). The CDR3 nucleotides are TGCAGTGCTACCAGACCCCTATTAGGGGAGACCCAGTACTTC. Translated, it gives CSATRPLLGETQYF.

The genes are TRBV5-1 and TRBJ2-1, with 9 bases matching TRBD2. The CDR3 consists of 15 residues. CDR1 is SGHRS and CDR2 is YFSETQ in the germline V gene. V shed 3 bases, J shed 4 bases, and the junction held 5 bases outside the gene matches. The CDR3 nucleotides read TGCGCCAGCAGCTCTTTAGCGGGAGAGTACAATGAGCAGTTCTTC. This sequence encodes CASSSLAGEYNEQFF. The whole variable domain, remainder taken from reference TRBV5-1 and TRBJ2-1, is KAGVTQTPRYLIKTRGQQVTLSCSPISGHRSVSWYQQTPGQGLQFLFEYFSETQRNKGNFPGRFSGRQFSNSRSEMNVSTLELGDSALYLCASSSLAGEYNEQFFGPGTRLTVL.

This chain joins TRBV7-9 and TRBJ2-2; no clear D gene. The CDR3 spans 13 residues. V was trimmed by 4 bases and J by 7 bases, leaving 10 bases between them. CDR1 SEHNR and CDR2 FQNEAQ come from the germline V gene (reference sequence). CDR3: CASSSYMGGELFF. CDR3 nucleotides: TGTGCCAGCAGCTCCTATATGGGCGGGGAGCTGTTTTTT.

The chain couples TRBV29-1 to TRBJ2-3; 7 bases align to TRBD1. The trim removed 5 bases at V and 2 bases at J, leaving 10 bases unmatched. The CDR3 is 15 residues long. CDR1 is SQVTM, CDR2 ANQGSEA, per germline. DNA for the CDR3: TGCAGCGTTCGGACCGGGACAGAGTACACAGATACGCAGTATTTT. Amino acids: CSVRTGTEYTDTQYF.

The CDR3 protein is CSAQGTFDEQYF. In DNA form, the CDR3 reads TGCAGTGCACAGGGCACGTTCGACGAGCAGTACTTC. The chain is built from TRBV20-1 and TRBJ2-7, with a possible D match to TRBD1 (6 bases). CDR3 length equals 12 residues. Germline-derived CDR1 and CDR2 are DFQATT and SNEGSKA (reference sequence). Trimming pared 6 bases from V and 5 bases from J, leaving 14 bases between.

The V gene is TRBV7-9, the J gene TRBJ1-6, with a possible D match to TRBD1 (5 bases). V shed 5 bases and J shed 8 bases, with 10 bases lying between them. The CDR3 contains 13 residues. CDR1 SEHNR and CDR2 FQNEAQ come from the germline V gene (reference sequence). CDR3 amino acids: CASSRDSYSPLHF. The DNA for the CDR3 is TGTGCCAGCAGCCGCGACAGTTATTCACCCCTCCACTTT. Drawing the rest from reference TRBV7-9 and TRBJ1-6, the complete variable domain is DTGVSQNPRHKITKRGQNVTFRCDPISEHNRLYWYRQTLGQGPEFLTYFQNEAQLEKSRLLSDRFSAERPKGSFSTLEIQRTEQGDSAMYLCASSRDSYSPLHFGNGTRLTVT.

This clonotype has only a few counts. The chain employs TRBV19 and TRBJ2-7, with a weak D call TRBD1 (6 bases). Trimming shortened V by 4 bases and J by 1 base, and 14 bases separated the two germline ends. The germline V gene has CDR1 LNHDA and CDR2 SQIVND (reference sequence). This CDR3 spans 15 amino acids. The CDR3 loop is CASSRAGEASYEQYF. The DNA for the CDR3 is TGTGCCAGTAGTAGGGCAGGGGAAGCTTCCTACGAGCAGTACTTC.

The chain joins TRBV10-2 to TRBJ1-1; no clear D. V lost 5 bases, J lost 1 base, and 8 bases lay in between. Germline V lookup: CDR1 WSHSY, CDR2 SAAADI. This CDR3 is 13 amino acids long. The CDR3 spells CASSQVPNTEAFF. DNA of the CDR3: TGCGCCAGCAGTCAGGTTCCGAACACTGAAGCTTTCTTT.

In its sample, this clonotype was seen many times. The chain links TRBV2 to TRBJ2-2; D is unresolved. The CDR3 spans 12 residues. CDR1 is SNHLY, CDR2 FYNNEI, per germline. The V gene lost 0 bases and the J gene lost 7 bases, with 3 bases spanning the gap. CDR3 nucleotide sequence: TGTGCCAGCAGTGAAGCCAGCGGGGAGCTGTTTTTT. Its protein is CASSEASGELFF.

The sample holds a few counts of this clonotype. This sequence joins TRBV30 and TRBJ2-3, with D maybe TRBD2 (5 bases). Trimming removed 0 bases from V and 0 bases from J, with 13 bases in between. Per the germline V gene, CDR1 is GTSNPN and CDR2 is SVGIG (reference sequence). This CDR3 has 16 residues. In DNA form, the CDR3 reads TGTGCCTGGAGTGTACTAGGGCGAGCAAGCACAGATACGCAGTATTTT. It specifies CAWSVLGRASTDTQYF.

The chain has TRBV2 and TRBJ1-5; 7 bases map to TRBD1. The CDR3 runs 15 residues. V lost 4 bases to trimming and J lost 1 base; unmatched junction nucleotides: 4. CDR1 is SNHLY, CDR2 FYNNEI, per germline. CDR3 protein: CASSVHRGSNQPQHF. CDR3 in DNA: TGTGCCAGCAGTGTCCACAGGGGAAGCAATCAGCCCCAGCATTTT.

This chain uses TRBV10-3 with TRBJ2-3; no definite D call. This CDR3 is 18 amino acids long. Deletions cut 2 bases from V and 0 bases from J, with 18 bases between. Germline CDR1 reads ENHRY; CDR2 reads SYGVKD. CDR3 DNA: TGTGCCATCAGTGAGCTGGGCCTCCAGGCTGTGAGCACAGATACGCAGTATTTT. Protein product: CAISELGLQAVSTDTQYF.

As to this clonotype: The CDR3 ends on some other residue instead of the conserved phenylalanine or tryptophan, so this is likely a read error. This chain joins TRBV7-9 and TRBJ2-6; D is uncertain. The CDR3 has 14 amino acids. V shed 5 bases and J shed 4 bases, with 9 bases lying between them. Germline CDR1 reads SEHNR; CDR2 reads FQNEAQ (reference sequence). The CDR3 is CASSPSSGANVLTL. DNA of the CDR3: TGTGCCAGCAGCCCCTCCTCAGGGGCCAACGTCCTGACTCTC.

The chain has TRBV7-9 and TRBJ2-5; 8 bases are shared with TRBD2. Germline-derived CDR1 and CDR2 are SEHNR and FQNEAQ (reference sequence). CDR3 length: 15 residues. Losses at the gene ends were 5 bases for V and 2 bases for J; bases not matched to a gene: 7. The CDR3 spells CASSPPASGQETQYF. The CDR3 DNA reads TGTGCCAGCAGCCCTCCGGCTAGCGGGCAAGAGACCCAGTACTTC.

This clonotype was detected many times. The chain's CDR3 is CASSEVRTSLSEQYF. The CDR3 DNA reads as TGTGCCAGCAGTGAAGTAAGGACTAGCCTCTCCGAGCAGTACTTC. V is TRBV2 and J is TRBJ2-7; 8 nucleotides match TRBD2. The CDR3 length is 15 residues. Germline V gene lookup returns CDR1 SNHLY and CDR2 FYNNEI. With 1 base clipped from V and 6 bases from J, the junction kept 8 bases outside the gene matches. The full variable domain, in which reference TRBV2 and TRBJ2-7 provide the parts outside the CDR3, is EPEVTQTPSHQVTQMGQEVILRCVPISNHLYFYWYRQILGQKVEFLVSFYNNEISEKSEIFDDQFSVERPDGSNFTLKIRSTKLEDSAMYFCASSEVRTSLSEQYFGPGTRLTVT.